A selection of T cell receptor beta chains follows, all from one sample in a study of blood T cells in healthy people across ages. MiXCR was run by TCRdb on the 5' RACE reads, yielding one entry per CDR3 protein. The table shows 1.5 million to 2 million distinct CDR3 sequences, with roughly 27% occurring only once. The sequencing sample was made of blood. The receptors here all came from a woman in her twenties or thirties in good health. The CDR3 runs from the conserved cysteine through the conserved F or W. Each record gives: V gene, clone size, J gene, D gene, CDR3 DNA, CDR3 protein. D genes are given only for firm matches. Clone sizes are given selectively: once, few, many, or a class where the clone is expanded.

>TRBV29-1|few|TRBJ2-7|.
TGCAGCGTTGATTATCTCGGGCAAAGCTCCTACGAGCAGTACTTC
CSVDYLGQSSYEQYF
>TRBV3-1|few|TRBJ1-2|.
TGTGCCAGCAGCCAAGGCATCCTCAGGGGAGTTCAGGGCTACACCTTC
CASSQGILRGVQGYTF
>TRBV20-1|.|TRBJ2-3|.
TGCAGTGCTAGACGGGGGGCCGGAGATACGCAGTATTTT
CSARRGAGDTQYF
>TRBV5-1|few|TRBJ2-3|TRBD2
TGCGCCAGCAAAAAGACTAGCGGGGTACCGACAGATACGCAGTATTTT
CASKKTSGVPTDTQYF
>TRBV12-3/TRBV12-4|few|TRBJ1-1|TRBD1
TGTGCCAACAGCAAGACAGGGGACACTGAAGCTTTCTTT
CANSKTGDTEAFF
>TRBV15|few|TRBJ2-1|.
TGTGCCACCAGCAGAAAGCAAGGGACCTACAATGAGCAGTTCTTC
CATSRKQGTYNEQFF
>TRBV13|few|TRBJ2-1|.
TGTGCCAGCAGCTTCGTAGGAGTCTCCTACAATGAGCAGTTCTTC
CASSFVGVSYNEQFF
>TRBV27|.|TRBJ1-2|TRBD1
TGTGCCAGCAGTTCGGTAGGACAGGGGCAAAACTATGGCTACACCTTC
CASSSVGQGQNYGYTF
>TRBV27|few|TRBJ1-2|.
TGTGCCAGCAGACGAACAGGGTTCGTTGGTGGCTACACCTTC
CASRRTGFVGGYTF
>TRBV27|few|TRBJ2-7|.
TGTGCCAGCGGCTCACAGGGTAGCGCCTACGAGCAGTACTTC
CASGSQGSAYEQYF
>TRBV6-1|.|TRBJ1-5|TRBD1
TGTGCCAGCAGTGACAGGGGGATGGGCAATCAGCCCCAGCATTTT
CASSDRGMGNQPQHF
>TRBV9|.|TRBJ2-3|.
TGTGCCAGCAGCCCCGTCGGGGTAACTGATGGCGATACGCAGTATTTT
CASSPVGVTDGDTQYF
>TRBV29-1|.|TRBJ1-1|.
TGCAGCGTCTGGTGGACAGACGGTAAAGCTTTCTTT
CSVWWTDGKAFF
>TRBV29-1|.|TRBJ2-7|TRBD2
TGCAGCGTTGGAGTCGCGGGAGACGAGCAGTACTTC
CSVGVAGDEQYF
>TRBV5-5|few|TRBJ2-1|.
TGTGCCAGCGTCCAGGGTTCAGGGGGGTACAATGAGCAGTTCTTC
CASVQGSGGYNEQFF
>TRBV20-1|many|TRBJ2-1|TRBD2
TGCAGTGCTAGAGATCCGAGCGGGGGGGCTTATGAGCAGTTCTTC
CSARDPSGGAYEQFF
>TRBV4-3|few|TRBJ2-1|.
TGCGCCAGCAGCCAAGAACGGTTCTCCTACAATGAGCAGTTCTTC
CASSQERFSYNEQFF
>TRBV10-3|many|TRBJ2-7|.
TGTGCCATCAGTGAGTCTTCAGGGATCGGCGAGCAGTACTTC
CAISESSGIGEQYF
>TRBV7-3|few|TRBJ2-1|TRBD2
TGTGCCAGCAGCTTAATAGCGGGGGGGCCTTTCAATGAGCAGTTCTTC
CASSLIAGGPFNEQFF
>TRBV10-3|.|TRBJ2-3|TRBD1
TGTGCCATCAGTTGGACAGGGGCAGATACGCAGTATTTT
CAISWTGADTQYF
>TRBV29-1|few|TRBJ1-2|TRBD1
TGCAGCGCCACTTACGGGACAGGGTCCTATGGCTACACCTTC
CSATYGTGSYGYTF
>TRBV5-5|many|TRBJ2-1|TRBD2
TGTGCCAGCAGCCCCCGAGGGTCTAGCGGGAGGGTCGTTGAGCAGTTCTTC
CASSPRGSSGRVVEQFF
>TRBV3-1|.|TRBJ2-7|.
TGTGCCAGCAGCCAAGTCAGACAGATACCCTACGAGCAGTACTTC
CASSQVRQIPYEQYF
>TRBV20-1|few|TRBJ1-5|.
TGCAGTGCTAGAGACAGGAAGTATAGCAATCAGCCCCAGCATTTT
CSARDRKYSNQPQHF
>TRBV6-2/TRBV6-3|few|TRBJ2-1|TRBD1
TGTGCCAGCAGTTACGGGGGGACAGGGGAAAATGAGCAGTTCTTC
CASSYGGTGENEQFF